This T cell receptor (beta chain) was documented in a study of T-cell memory formation after mild COVID-19. Study outcomes and limitations: Confirmation of SARS-CoV-2 specificity was lacking for second-wave clones peaking day 37.

TCRdb itself ran the 5' RACE reads through MiXCR, one entry per CDR3 protein. The sample records hundreds of thousands of distinct CDR3 sequences, about a sixth being singletons. The CDR3 consists of 13 residues. V was pared by 4 bases and J by 4 bases, with 10 bases between. Germline values: CDR1 MNHEY, CDR2 SMNVEV (reference sequence). With respect to this clonotype: Its specificity is not known.

The clonotype comes from a man aged 18-30 years who had mild COVID-19 (a few samples of this study predate the infection). Cell type and time point are not known. The source material was PBMCs or a T cell subset sorted from them (not recorded which). V is TRBV27 and J is TRBJ2-5; no clear D gene. The CDR3 loop is CASSWQVGETQYF. The CDR3 DNA is TGTGCCAGCAGTTGGCAGGTTGGAGAGACCCAGTACTTC.